The subject of this entry is one TCR beta chain. Its target is not known. This sample is part of a study of cytomegalovirus exposure and HLA in healthy donors. Study observations and caveats: Available immune exposure information was restricted to CMV serostatus only.

Donors were ostensibly healthy at sampling, although undocumented immune exposures were probable. Primers: 60 Vbeta forward and 13 Jbeta reverse. The table came from immunoSEQ multiplex PCR; TCRdb's copy has only in-frame clones and leaves some out. The sample includes approximately 130,000 clones, approximately 84% seen only once; the top ten take about 2.9%. V shed 3 bases and J shed 0 bases, with 23 bases lying between them. The germline gives CDR1 MRHNA, CDR2 SNTAGT. The CDR3 is 19 residues long. The chain employs TRBV6-4 and TRBJ1-2; D remains unclear. The sample was PBMCs. The TCR comes from a boy aged 2 to 9 in good health and CMV-seronegative. The CDR3 region has the DNA TGTGCCAGCAGTGATCTGAATTACCGGGATAGGTACACTAACTATGGCTACACCTTC. Protein: CASSDLNYRDRYTNYGYTF.